Described below is a single TCR beta chain sequence and its context. Its antigen target is currently unknown. Per-base quality was not reported, and no clone a single base away is much larger than it. This entry belongs to a study of PD-1 blockade in classical Hodgkin lymphoma (dated by TCRdb to 2019 to 2021). About the study as a whole: Nivolumab dosing was 3 mg/kg intravenously every 2 weeks, continuing until either disease progression or unacceptable toxicity. The study used TCR beta sequencing and CyTOF to define a peripheral blood immune signature of response to PD-1 blockade in classical Hodgkin lymphoma. What the work shows at the level of the full study, not this receptor alone: Only a single clinical trial cohort was studied, and what caused the repertoire differences, possibly disease activity or prior therapy, remained undefined. A significant rise by C4D1 was seen in CD4+ but not CD8+ TCR diversity (p=0.0027 vs p=0.16), with the rise being most apparent in complete responders (p=0.02). Newly diagnosed patients were reported to have lower baseline TCR diversity than healthy donors, and relapsed/refractory patients were reported to have lower baseline TCR diversity still. Trial patients achieving complete response had baseline diversity similar to newly diagnosed patients, whereas partial responders and progressors had significantly lower diversity. Diversity was lower in patients who began nivolumab less than 1 year after ASCT, so these patients were left out of later analyses to avoid confounding by immune reconstitution.

The Qiagen DNeasy kit was used to extract genomic DNA from unsorted PBMCs and from the negatively selected CD4+ and CD8+ fractions. Using primers that anneal to V and J segments, immunoSEQ multiplex PCR amplified the TCR beta CDR3 regions. A synthetic immune receptor repertoire was used to minimize amplification bias, and any remaining bias was removed computationally after sequencing. Processing in the source paper ran as follows. Repertoire diversity was quantified as the Shannon entropy index using custom Python scripts. The unsorted, CD4+ and CD8+ repertoires were each analyzed separately, with the exception of combined analyses, where CD4+ and CD8+ sequences were merged in silico. Clonal expansion was defined as a frequency increase of at least 2-fold after treatment compared with C1D1, and clones undetected at baseline were assigned a pseudocount of 0.5. Singleton clones were defined as clones with 0 or 1 copy at C1D1, and non-singleton clones were defined as clones with 2 or more copies. By matching protein sequences in sorted samples from the same patient, clones expanded in unsorted samples were annotated as CD4+, CD8+ or unknown. Wilcoxon tests were applied to paired samples to test diversity changes from C1D1 to C4D1. TCRdb obtained this table from immuneACCESS and retained in-frame rearrangements with V and J assigned. These tables miss some clones; where compared with another copy, unresolved V genes account for less than half of the shortfall, and the remainder is unexplained. V, J and clone size were drawn from that table, and D and trimming were deduced from the DNA. This sample has 95,000 to 100,000 clones in its table, and roughly 89% of those were observed once. The ten largest clones represent around 7% of the sample.

The sample's time point label is to be understood as: cycle 2 day 1 (C2D1) of nivolumab. All trial patients had relapsed after autologous stem cell transplantation, with cohorts A, B and C differing in prior brentuximab vedotin exposure. The trial cohort was composed of 56 patients with relapsed/refractory classical Hodgkin lymphoma, for whom complete response, partial response or progressive disease was recorded as best overall response. Single-agent nivolumab was administered to trial patients in the multi-cohort phase II CheckMate 205 trial. Best overall response was determined by an independent review committee according to the 2007 International Working Group response criteria. Trial PBMCs were collected just before the start of nivolumab (C1D1) and during therapy at cycle 2 day 1 and cycle 4 day 1. Peripheral blood was collected in 8 mL Vacutainer Cell Preparation Tubes, from which PBMCs were isolated by centrifugation and then cryopreserved.

Measured from the cysteine to the phenylalanine, the CDR3 is 15 residues long. Of the read, only the CDR3 DNA is kept; its 45 bases are in frame from base 1. In the germline V gene, CDR1 corresponds to SGHDT and CDR2 to YYEEEE. The germline V end is reduced by 4 bases and the J end by 7 bases; junction bases left unmatched: 8. The sequencing here drew on peripheral blood mononuclear cells (PBMCs), taken before the second cycle of nivolumab. The chain uses TRBV5-6 and TRBJ1-5, and 10 bases in between align with TRBD1. This clonotype originated in a human donor with classical Hodgkin lymphoma. The DNA reads TGTGCCAGCAGCGCCGGGACAGGGGCCGGGCAGCCCCAGCATTTT. This encodes CASSAGTGAGQPQHF.